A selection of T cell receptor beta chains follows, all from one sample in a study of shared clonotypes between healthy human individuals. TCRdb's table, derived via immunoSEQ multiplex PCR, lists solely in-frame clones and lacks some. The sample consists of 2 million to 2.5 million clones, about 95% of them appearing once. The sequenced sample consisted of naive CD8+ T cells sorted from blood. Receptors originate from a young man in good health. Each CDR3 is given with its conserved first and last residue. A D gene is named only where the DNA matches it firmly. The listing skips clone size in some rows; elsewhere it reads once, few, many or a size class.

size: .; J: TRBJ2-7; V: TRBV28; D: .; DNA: TGTGCCAGCAGTTTTGGGGCCTCCTACGAGCAGTACTTC; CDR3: CASSFGASYEQYF
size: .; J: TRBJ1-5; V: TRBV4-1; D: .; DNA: TGCGCCAGCAGCCAGACCGACAGTAGCAATCAGCCCCAGCATTTT; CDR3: CASSQTDSSNQPQHF
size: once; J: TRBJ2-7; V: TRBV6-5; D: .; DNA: TGTGCCAGCGGGACATTCTATGGGAGCTCCTACGAGCAGTACTTC; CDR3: CASGTFYGSSYEQYF
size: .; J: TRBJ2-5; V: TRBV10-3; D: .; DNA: TGTGCCACCATGTCCGCAAGGTCGCAAGAGACCCAGTACTTC; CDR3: CATMSARSQETQYF
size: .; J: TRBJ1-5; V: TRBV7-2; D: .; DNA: TGTGCCAGCAGCTTAGAAAGGGGTCAGCCCCAGCATTTT; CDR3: CASSLERGQPQHF
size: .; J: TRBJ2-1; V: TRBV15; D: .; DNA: TGTGCCACCAGCAGAACCCCCGACAGTGATAGTCCGTTCTTC; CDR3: CATSRTPDSDSPFF
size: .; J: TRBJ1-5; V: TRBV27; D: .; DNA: TGTGCCAGCAGTTTCGGGGGGCATCAGCCCCAGCATTTT; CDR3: CASSFGGHQPQHF
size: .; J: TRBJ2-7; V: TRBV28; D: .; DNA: TGTGCCAGCAGTTTATGGAGCGAGACAGCTATTTACGAGCAGTACTTC; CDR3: CASSLWSETAIYEQYF
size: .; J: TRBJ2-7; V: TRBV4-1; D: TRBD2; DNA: TGCGCCAGCAGCCAAGATCCCGGGACTAGCGGGAGAGGAGTTGAGGGCTACGAGCAGTACTTC; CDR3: CASSQDPGTSGRGVEGYEQYF
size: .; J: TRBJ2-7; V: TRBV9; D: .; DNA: TGTGCCAGCAGCGTAGCCTCAGAGGCCTACGAGCAGTACTTC; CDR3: CASSVASEAYEQYF
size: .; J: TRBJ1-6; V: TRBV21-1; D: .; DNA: TGTGCCAGCCGGGACAGGGGAATAGGCTCCTATAATTCACCCCTCCACTTT; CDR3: CASRDRGIGSYNSPLHF
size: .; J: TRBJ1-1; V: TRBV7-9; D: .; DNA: TGTGCCAGCAGCTCTGTAACAGGAGAGGACACTGAAGCTTTCTTT; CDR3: CASSSVTGEDTEAFF